This T cell receptor (beta chain) is drawn from a study of T cell repertoires in cytomegalovirus infection. The ends lost 4 bases at V and 4 bases at J; junction bases unmatched: 7. Germline-derived CDR1 and CDR2 are MNHEY and SVGAGI. The CDR3 runs 15 residues. In its sample, this clonotype was seen a few times. Its matching antigen is unknown. Study outcomes and limitations: In two of eight donors, the top clonotype was HLA-C-restricted CMV-specific.

MiXCR, applied by TCRdb to the reads, yields one record per CDR3 protein. The sample shows about 340,000 distinct CDR3 sequences, approximately 32% of them seen only once. The rearrangement uses TRBV6-5 and TRBJ1-1; 9 nucleotides match TRBD1. The clonotype comes from a human donor in good health (CMV status not recorded). Some clones in this sample may be carry-over from other donors' samples. The material sequenced was cultured PBMCs, taken from culture after CMV antigen stimulation. As DNA, the CDR3 is TGTGCCAGCAGTTCCTATGGACAGGGGAGCACTGAAGCTTTCTTT. The encoded protein is CASSSYGQGSTEAFF.